This TCR beta chain stems from a study of early stage breast cancer tumors. Overall study context: Among roughly twelve ER+/PR+/HER2- tumors, eight were ductal, four lobular.

Overall study findings and caveats: Commonly generated sequences made up most enriched TCRB sequences shared between patients. Chain pairing and CD4, CD8 or FOXP3 expression were not captured.

The CDR3 totals 11 residues. Germline values: CDR1 SGHDT, CDR2 YYEEEE. With 5 bases removed from V and 10 bases from J, the gap between germline ends came to 10 bases. As regards this clone: Its antigen remains unidentified.

The method was immunoSEQ multiplex PCR; TCRdb's version includes in-frame clones alone and lacks a portion of them. The sample holds tens of thousands of clones, approximately 78% seen once. The receptor comes from a person aged 45-60 years with breast cancer. The chain joins TRBV5-6 to TRBJ2-1, with D perhaps matching TRBD2 (5 bases). The sequencing input was blood. CDR3 sequence: CASSKLDEQFF. The CDR3 region has the DNA TGTGCCAGCAGTAAACTAGACGAGCAGTTCTTC.